These T cell receptor beta chains were read from a single sample in a study of T-cell reconstitution after alpha-beta-depleted transplantation in children. Via MiXCR, TCRdb re-called the PCR reads, giving one row per CDR3 protein. The table lists 500,000 to 750,000 distinct CDR3 sequences, under 15% of them singletons, with over 2% in the top ten. The sequencing used PBMCs, mostly from graft donor cells, collected 360 days after TCRalphabeta/CD19-depleted stem cell transplant. These receptors originate from a male patient younger than 18 who had a stem cell transplant for acute myeloid leukemia, so the T cells may come from the graft donor. CDR3s include the opening cysteine and the closing phenylalanine or tryptophan. Each record gives: CDR3 length, V gene, CDR3 protein.

>17|TRBV15
CATSSGGGKYPSYEQYF
>17|TRBV27
CASSPTYRGPNTGELFF
>12|TRBV12-3/TRBV12-4
CASRLLAETQYF
>16|TRBV6-2/TRBV6-3
CASSYKAGVSYNEQFF
>12|TRBV6-1
CASSESRETQYF
>12|TRBV28
CASGISYNEQFF
>14|TRBV29-1
CSVAGTVNTGELFF
>15|TRBV20-1
CCASRLAGGYNEQFF
>13|TRBV20-1
CSAISLAKNIQYF
>16|TRBV6-5
CASSYLRLRGNTEAFF
>13|TRBV6-2/TRBV6-3
CASSYTSYYEQYF
>14|TRBV18
CASSPPAASYEQYF
>10|TRBV20-1
CSASLREQYF
>15|TRBV20-1
CSALTKGQGAGGYTF
>20|TRBV28
CASSPGWWTSGTPPFNEQFF
>11|TRBV29-1
CSVAGAGEQYF
>14|TRBV19
CASTRSLVHNEQFF
>14|TRBV7-2
CASSLTLFTDTQYF
>16|TRBV7-2
CASSLVPGVINTEAFF
>19|TRBV18
CASSPSLASGRDNTGELFF
>17|TRBV7-9
CASSLDTGGPDTYEQYF
>14|TRBV20-1
CSARGRRVIDEQYF
>18|TRBV1
CTSSRAPGVAGHQETQYF
>15|TRBV20-1
CSARDLMGPGDTQYF
>14|TRBV20-1
CSARDGGSTGELFF
>17|TRBV14
CASRPTSGSSSYNEQFF
>12|TRBV28
CASLGQQYGYTF
>15|TRBV7-2
CASSLVGRGDNEQFF
>15|TRBV15
CATSEREWGKNIQYF
>13|TRBV28
CASKDRGQETQYF
>19|TRBV7-5
CISVSEARTSGESTDTQYF
>14|TRBV7-2
CASSSSAGANVLTF
>15|TRBV5-6
CASSYPETNTGELFF
>18|TRBV7-3
CASSLFPLAGANTDTQYF
>16|TRBV18
CASSLLRGLASYEQYF
>13|TRBV29-1
CSVDLLALDTQYF
>15|TRBV6-1
CASRLTGTVVGELFF
>18|TRBV4-2
CASSPSGGTSANTGELFF
>14|TRBV28
CASRPGTVWFEQYF
>15|TRBV28
CASSLLRGRAVEQYF
>16|TRBV7-2
CASSSSAPFFTDTQYF
>17|TRBV4-3
CASSPRVAGDERNEQFF
>15|TRBV20-1
CSARGTLSYKDEQFF
>15|TRBV12-3/TRBV12-4
CASSFSAGNQYEQYF
>13|TRBV11-3
CASSLSDTGELFF
>14|TRBV11-3
CASSLKPGASELFF
>13|TRBV6-1
CASSADRNQPQHF
>14|TRBV5-1
CASSLVPAGYEQYF
>15|TRBV6-2/TRBV6-3
CASSLPTSGSVAQYF
>15|TRBV20-1
CSADQRLVSYNEQFF
>17|TRBV15
CATSRVAPGQSSDEQYF
>16|TRBV7-9
CASSPLAGFSYNEQFF